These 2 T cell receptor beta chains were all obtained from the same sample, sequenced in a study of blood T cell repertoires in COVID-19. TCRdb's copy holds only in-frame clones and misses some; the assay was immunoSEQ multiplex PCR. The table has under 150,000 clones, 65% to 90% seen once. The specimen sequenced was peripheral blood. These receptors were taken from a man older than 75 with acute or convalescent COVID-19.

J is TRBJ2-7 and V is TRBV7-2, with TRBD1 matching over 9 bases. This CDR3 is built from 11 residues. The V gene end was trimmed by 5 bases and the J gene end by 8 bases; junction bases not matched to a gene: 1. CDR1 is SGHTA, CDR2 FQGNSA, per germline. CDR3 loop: CASSDRGKQYF. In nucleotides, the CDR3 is TGTGCCAGCAGCGACAGGGGGAAGCAGTACTTC.

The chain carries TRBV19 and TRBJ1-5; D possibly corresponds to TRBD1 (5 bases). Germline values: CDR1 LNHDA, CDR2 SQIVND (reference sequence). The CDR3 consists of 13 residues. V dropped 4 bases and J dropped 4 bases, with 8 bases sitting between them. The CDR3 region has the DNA TGTGCCAGTAGTACGACAGATAATCAGCCCCAGCATTTT. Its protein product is CASSTTDNQPQHF.